Below, 17 T cell receptor beta chains from the same sample are listed, as sequenced in a study of blood T cell repertoires in COVID-19. Clones were read by immunoSEQ multiplex PCR, and TCRdb kept only the in-frame ones, dropping some. Among roughly 300,000 clones listed, about 89% were seen once. What was sequenced was peripheral blood. These receptor sequences come from a woman aged 30 to 39 with COVID-19, enrolled during active disease.

V gene TRBV2 combines with J gene TRBJ1-5; D is uncertain. The V gene lost 4 bases and the J gene lost 8 bases, with 12 bases spanning the gap. This CDR3 spans 13 amino acids. Per germline, CDR1 SNHLY and CDR2 FYNNEI. In nucleotides, the CDR3 is TGTGCCAGCAGTGGCCCCTCCCGGGAGCCCCAGCATTTT. This sequence encodes CASSGPSREPQHF.

This chain uses TRBV5-1 with TRBJ2-1; D is unresolved. The CDR3 spans 17 residues. Germline V gene lookup returns CDR1 SGHRS and CDR2 YFSETQ. V lost 0 bases, J lost 0 bases, and 13 bases lay in between. The CDR3 nucleotides read TGCGCCAGCAGCTTGGCCTCTTGGTTCGGCTCCTACAATGAGCAGTTCTTC. This gives the protein CASSLASWFGSYNEQFF.

The chain recombines TRBV28 with TRBJ1-5; 8 bases align to TRBD1. This CDR3 is built from 14 residues. V lost 4 bases and J lost 7; bases outside the gene matches: 6. Germline V lookup: CDR1 MDHEN, CDR2 SYDVKM. The CDR3 DNA sequence: TGTGCCAGCAGTTCGGACAGGGTAGGGCAGCCCCAGCATTTT. Translated: CASSSDRVGQPQHF.

The chain combines TRBV19 with TRBJ1-3; D uncertain. Per the germline V gene, CDR1 is LNHDA and CDR2 is SQIVND (reference sequence). The V end lost 4 bases, the J end lost 9 bases, and 13 bases lay between the germline ends. CDR3 length: 13 residues. CDR3: CASSTTGIGTIYF. The DNA for the CDR3 is TGTGCCAGTAGTACAACGGGGATCGGCACCATATATTTT. The full variable domain, its missing parts supplied by reference TRBV19 and TRBJ1-3, is DGGITQSPKYLFRKEGQNVTLSCEQNLNHDAMYWYRQDPGQGLRLIYYSQIVNDFQKGDIAEGYSVSREKKESFPLTVTSAQKNPTAFYLCASSTTGIGTIYFGEGSWLTVV.

This clone turned up a few times. Other DNA sequences of this sample code for an identical CDR3. The chain links TRBV18 to TRBJ2-3; 12 bases map to TRBD2. V shed 3 bases, J shed 6 bases, and the junction held 4 bases outside the gene matches. The CDR3 has 15 amino acids. The germline gives CDR1 KGHSH, CDR2 LQKENI. The CDR3 reads CASSPTSGSPDTQYF. The CDR3 coding sequence is TGTGCCAGCTCACCGACTAGCGGGAGTCCGGATACGCAGTATTTT.

The V call is TRBV5-1, the J call TRBJ1-4; D gene uncertain. V shed 4 bases and J shed 0 bases, with 10 bases lying between them. The CDR3 is 15 amino acids. Germline-derived CDR1 and CDR2 are SGHRS and YFSETQ. The CDR3 region has the DNA TGCGCCAGCAGCCCGAGAATTGCAACTAATGAAAAACTGTTTTTT. It translates to CASSPRIATNEKLFF.

This clone was seen only a few times. The V gene is TRBV30, the J gene TRBJ2-7; D might be TRBD2 (6 bases). The CDR3 covers 13 residues. V was clipped by 5 bases and J by 4 bases, with 15 bases between them. Germline assignment: CDR1 GTSNPN and CDR2 SVGIG (reference sequence). The CDR3 DNA reads TGTGCCTGGGACTTGGAGGGCCGGTACGAGCAGTACTTC. Its protein is CAWDLEGRYEQYF. Based on the CDR3 plus reference TRBV30 and TRBJ2-7, the full variable domain is SQTIHQWPATLVQPVGSPLSLECTVEGTSNPNLYWYRQAAGRGLQLLFYSVGIGQISSEVPQNLSASRPQDRQFILSSKKLLLSDSGFYLCAWDLEGRYEQYFGPGTRLTVT.

The gene calls are TRBV12-3 or TRBV12-4 and TRBJ2-5, with TRBD2 matching over 8 bases. V lost 11 bases and J lost 5; bases outside the gene matches: 7. The CDR3 totals 12 residues. The CDR3 DNA reads as TGTGCCGGGGGGACGGGAGGGGAGACCCAGTACTTC. Translating it yields CAGGTGGETQYF.

The chain joins TRBV19 to TRBJ1-3; D gene uncertain. The V gene lost 6 bases and the J gene lost 1 base, with 19 bases spanning the gap. The CDR3 sequence is 17 residues long. From germline, CDR1 is LNHDA and CDR2 SQIVND (reference sequence). The CDR3 region has the DNA TGTGCCAGTAGCGAGGGAGCAGTCTATTCTTCTGGAAACACCATATATTTT. Its protein is CASSEGAVYSSGNTIYF.

The J gene is TRBJ2-7, the V gene TRBV19; tentative D call: TRBD1 (6 bases). Germline loops: CDR1 LNHDA, CDR2 SQIVND (reference sequence). With 4 bases removed from V and 1 base from J, the gap between germline ends came to 11 bases. This CDR3 is 14 amino acids long. The CDR3, as DNA: TGTGCCAGTAGTAGGGGGACACTTTCCTACGAGCAGTACTTC. This translates into CASSRGTLSYEQYF.

The chain recombines TRBV28 with TRBJ1-5; 8 positions agree with TRBD1. Germline V gene data show CDR1 as MDHEN and CDR2 as SYDVKM. The CDR3 length is 14 residues. Trimming at V came to 6 bases and at J to 7 bases, leaving 8 bases not matched to a gene. CDR3 nucleotides: TGTGCCAGCAGCTACTCAGGGGGCCGGCAGCCCCAGCATTTT. Its translation: CASSYSGGRQPQHF.

The J gene is TRBJ1-1, the V gene TRBV9, with 9 bases lining up with TRBD1. In germline, CDR1 is SGDLS, CDR2 YYNGEE. V gave up 3 bases and J gave up 1 base; unmatched junction bases: 4. The CDR3 has 15 amino acids. For the CDR3, the DNA is TGTGCCAGCAGCGAGTGGGACAGGGCGAACACTGAAGCTTTCTTT. This translates into CASSEWDRANTEAFF. Complete variable domain (other parts from reference TRBV9 and TRBJ1-1): DSGVTQTPKHLITATGQRVTLRCSPRSGDLSVYWYQQSLDQGLQFLIQYYNGEERAKGNILERFSAQQFPDLHSELNLSSLELGDSALYFCASSEWDRANTEAFFGQGTRLTVV.

The chain is built from TRBV19 and TRBJ2-2, with a possible D match to TRBD1 (5 bases). There are 11 residues in the CDR3. V was cut by 7 bases and J by 7 bases, with 7 bases left in between. Per germline, CDR1 LNHDA and CDR2 SQIVND (reference sequence). This CDR3 reads CASTGFGELFF. For the CDR3, the DNA is TGTGCCAGTACAGGGTTCGGGGAGCTGTTTTTT.

The chain employs TRBV12-3 or TRBV12-4 and TRBJ1-4; a possible D gene is TRBD1 (6 bases). With 6 bases removed from V and 8 bases from J, the gap between germline ends came to 13 bases. The CDR3 is 13 amino acids. The CDR3 DNA reads as TGTGCCAGCAGAAAGGGGGGAGGGGAAAAACTGTTTTTT. As protein: CASRKGGGEKLFF.

The rearrangement links TRBV28 to TRBJ2-2; possibly TRBD2 for D (6 bases). V lost 2 bases, J lost 6 bases, and 19 bases lay in between. Germline loops: CDR1 MDHEN, CDR2 SYDVKM. The CDR3 consists of 17 residues. The CDR3 coding sequence is TGTGCCAGCAGTTTACCCGGGAGCGTTATGTACGCCGGGGAGCTGTTTTTT. Its translation: CASSLPGSVMYAGELFF.

The count of this clone is one. This chain links TRBV5-1 with TRBJ1-5; D is undetermined. Trimming left V 4 bases short and J 4 bases short, with 12 bases between. Germline V gene sequence: CDR1 SGHRS, CDR2 YFSETQ. This CDR3 comprises 14 residues. Here the CDR3 reads CASSIDGVNQPQHF. The CDR3 DNA reads as TGCGCCAGCAGCATCGACGGGGTTAATCAGCCCCAGCATTTT.

This clone appeared many times. This chain uses TRBV2 with TRBJ2-2; D might be TRBD1 (6 bases). Germline V gene lookup returns CDR1 SNHLY and CDR2 FYNNEI. V gave up 5 bases and J gave up 2 bases, with 9 bases separating them. The CDR3 covers 14 residues. The CDR3 nucleotides read TGTGCCAGCAGTTCGGGACAAAACACCGGGGAGCTGTTTTTT. It translates to CASSSGQNTGELFF.